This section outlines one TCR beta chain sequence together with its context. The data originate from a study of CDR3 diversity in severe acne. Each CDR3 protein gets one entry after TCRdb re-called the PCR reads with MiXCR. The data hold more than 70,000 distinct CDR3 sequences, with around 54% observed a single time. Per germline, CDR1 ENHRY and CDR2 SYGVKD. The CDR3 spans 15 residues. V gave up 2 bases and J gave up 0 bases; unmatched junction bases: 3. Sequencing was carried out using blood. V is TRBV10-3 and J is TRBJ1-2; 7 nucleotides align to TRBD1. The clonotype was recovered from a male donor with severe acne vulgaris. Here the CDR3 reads CAISEVGTANYGYTF. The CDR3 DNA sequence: TGTGCCATCAGTGAGGTGGGGACAGCTAACTATGGCTACACCTTC.